The 26 T cell receptor beta chains below come from one sample, sequenced in a study of Graves' ophthalmopathy and Graves' hyperthyroidism. Amplification of the TCR beta CDR3 regions used RNA transcripts (as template). Second-round multiplex PCR came after a first-round RT-PCR that employed HTBI primers. TCRdb re-analysed the multiplex PCR reads in MiXCR, keeping a single row per CDR3 protein. The sample has roughly 480,000 distinct CDR3 sequences, about an eighth seen once. The sample was blood. These receptors came from a woman under 40 with Graves' ophthalmopathy.

In this sample, this clonotype turned up many times. This chain links TRBV2 with TRBJ1-1, with 8 bases that match TRBD1. The V segment lost 7 bases and the J segment 5 bases; nucleotides outside the gene matches: 9. The CDR3 length is 14 residues. The germline gives CDR1 SNHLY, CDR2 FYNNEI. This CDR3 is CASIIDRGRTEAFF. The CDR3 bases are TGTGCCAGCATTATCGACAGGGGAAGAACTGAAGCTTTCTTT.

The rearrangement uses TRBV6-1 and TRBJ1-2; D is perhaps TRBD1 (5 bases). Looked up from germline, CDR1 is MNHNS and CDR2 is SASEGT. This CDR3 is built from 13 residues. V was shortened by 3 bases and J by 4 bases, with 9 bases between the two germline ends. The CDR3 loop is CASSDRDFYGYTF. The CDR3 DNA follows: TGTGCCAGCAGTGACAGGGACTTCTATGGCTACACCTTC.

In this sample, this clonotype turned up many times. The chain employs TRBV9 and TRBJ1-2; no clear D. The germline V gene has CDR1 SGDLS and CDR2 YYNGEE. The V gene lost 0 bases and the J gene lost 0 bases, with 9 bases spanning the gap. The CDR3 is made up of 15 amino acids. This chain's CDR3 is CASSVVPFTNYGYTF. The CDR3 DNA reads TGTGCCAGCAGCGTAGTTCCCTTCACTAACTATGGCTACACCTTC.

At least ten counts were recorded for this clonotype. The CDR3 reads CASMGLLSFNYGYTF. As DNA, the CDR3 is TGTGCCAGCATGGGACTCCTTAGCTTTAACTATGGCTACACCTTC. This chain connects TRBV6-1 to TRBJ1-2; weak D call: TRBD1 (5 bases). Trimming removed 7 bases from V and 1 base from J, with 16 bases in between. The CDR3 consists of 15 residues. Germline V lookup: CDR1 MNHNS, CDR2 SASEGT.

This clonotype was counted only a few times. V gene TRBV30 combines with J gene TRBJ1-1; TRBD1 might be the D (5 bases). Trimming pared 7 bases from V and 2 bases from J, leaving 26 bases between. This CDR3 contains 17 residues. Germline CDR1 GTSNPN, CDR2 SVGIG (reference sequence). CDR3 sequence (DNA): TGTGCCTCCCACCCTCTAGTACCGGGACGGATAAACACTGAAGCTTTCTTT. It yields the protein CASHPLVPGRINTEAFF.

This clonotype has at least ten counts. This rearrangement joins TRBV2 to TRBJ2-7, with 8 positions matching TRBD1. The J segment lost 4 bases and the V segment lost 6 bases, leaving 5 bases of the junction unmatched. The CDR3 runs to 13 residues. Germline V lookup: CDR1 SNHLY, CDR2 FYNNEI. This CDR3 is CASRTGVGYEQYF. The CDR3, as DNA: TGTGCCAGCAGGACAGGGGTGGGGTACGAGCAGTACTTC. The entire variable domain, with the rest obtained from reference TRBV2 and TRBJ2-7, is as follows: EPEVTQTPSHQVTQMGQEVILRCVPISNHLYFYWYRQILGQKVEFLVSFYNNEISEKSEIFDDQFSVERPDGSNFTLKIRSTKLEDSAMYFCASRTGVGYEQYFGPGTRLTVT.

This clonotype was seen many times. J is TRBJ1-5 and V is TRBV19; 7 bases are a match to TRBD1. This CDR3 has 16 amino acids. Per the germline V gene, CDR1 is LNHDA and CDR2 is SQIVND (reference sequence). V lost 5 bases and J lost 3; bases outside the gene matches: 10. The CDR3 loop is CASSFDDRAPNQPQHF. CDR3 bases: TGTGCCAGTAGTTTTGACGACAGGGCGCCCAATCAGCCCCAGCATTTT.

This clonotype came up many times. The chain links TRBV29-1 to TRBJ2-2; D is tentatively TRBD1 or TRBD2 (5 bases each). This CDR3 has 14 residues. Trimming removed 4 bases from V and 8 bases from J, with 17 bases in between. Germline V gene lookup returns CDR1 SQVTM and CDR2 ANQGSEA. For the CDR3, the DNA is TGCAGCGTTGTGGGACCACGCGAAGGAGGGGAGCTGTTTTTT. Protein: CSVVGPREGGELFF.

This clonotype has ten or more counts. The CDR3 region has the DNA TGTGCCAGCAGCCGAGGGACAGACTATAATTCACCCCTCCACTTT. As protein: CASSRGTDYNSPLHF. This rearrangement joins TRBV7-9 to TRBJ1-6; 7 nucleotides align to TRBD1. The germline CDR1 and CDR2 sequences are SEHNR and FQNEAQ (reference sequence). The CDR3 extends over 15 amino acids. V lost 5 bases, J lost 3 bases, and 4 bases stayed unmatched. The full variable domain, completed using reference TRBV7-9 and TRBJ1-6, is DTGVSQNPRHKITKRGQNVTFRCDPISEHNRLYWYRQTLGQGPEFLTYFQNEAQLEKSRLLSDRFSAERPKGSFSTLEIQRTEQGDSAMYLCASSRGTDYNSPLHFGNGTRLTVT.

This clonotype was seen ten or more times. The genes are TRBV12-5 and TRBJ2-3; D gene unclear. The CDR3 has 14 amino acids. Germline loops: CDR1 LGHNT, CDR2 FRNRAP. V was cut by 7 bases and J by 0 bases, with 11 bases left in between. The CDR3 coding sequence is TGTGCTAGTGCCTGGACCGCTAGCACAGATACGCAGTATTTT. This gives the protein CASAWTASTDTQYF.

The chain uses TRBV12-3 or TRBV12-4 and TRBJ2-3; 11 bases are shared with TRBD2. The CDR3 length is 16 residues. Trimming took 4 bases from V and 3 from J; bases not matched to a gene: 6. In DNA, the CDR3 is TGTGCCAGCAGTTCCTGGGGGACTAGCGGTACAGATACGCAGTATTTT. It specifies CASSSWGTSGTDTQYF.

This clonotype was counted at least ten times. V gene TRBV6-5 combines with J gene TRBJ2-5; 11 bases line up with TRBD2. Trimming removed 0 bases from V and 4 bases from J; junction bases left unmatched: 7. The CDR3 totals 17 residues. Germline V lookup: CDR1 MNHEY, CDR2 SVGAGI. The CDR3 DNA reads TGTGCCAGCAGTTACTCGAAACTAGCGGGAGTCCGAGAGACCCAGTACTTC. It encodes CASSYSKLAGVRETQYF.

This clonotype was seen ten or more times. CDR3: CATSEGRNSNQPQHF. DNA for the CDR3: TGTGCCACCAGTGAGGGTAGGAATAGCAATCAGCCCCAGCATTTT. The chain joins TRBV24-1 to TRBJ1-5; D is unclear. V lost 4 bases, J lost 0 bases, and 9 bases lay in between. Germline values: CDR1 KGHDR, CDR2 SFDVKD. The CDR3 is 15 amino acids.

The rearrangement uses TRBV12-3 or TRBV12-4 and TRBJ2-2; D is possibly TRBD1 (6 bases). V was clipped by 3 bases and J by 6 bases, with 11 bases between them. This CDR3 is 14 amino acids long. The CDR3 reads CASSLQGPAGELFF. The CDR3 DNA follows: TGTGCCAGCAGTTTGCAGGGGCCGGCCGGGGAGCTGTTTTTT.

This clonotype was counted at least ten times. The CDR3: CASRPERRSSYEQYF. The DNA for the CDR3 is TGTGCCAGCAGACCGGAGCGTAGAAGCTCCTACGAGCAGTACTTC. This sequence joins TRBV6-1 and TRBJ2-7; D ambiguous. This CDR3 has 15 residues. Deletions cut 6 bases from V and 0 bases from J, with 15 bases between. Germline values: CDR1 MNHNS, CDR2 SASEGT.

V and J are TRBV5-6 and TRBJ2-5; D is ambiguous. V shed 6 bases and J shed 1 base, with 16 bases lying between them. The CDR3 is 15 amino acids. The germline V gene encodes CDR1 SGHDT and CDR2 YYEEEE. The CDR3 DNA is TGTGCCAGCAACCCCAAGGTGGCAGCCCAAGAGACCCAGTACTTC. This codes for CASNPKVAAQETQYF.

This clonotype has ten or more counts. V gene TRBV6-1 combines with J gene TRBJ1-1; the D is unclear. V lost 1 base and J 3 bases, leaving 9 bases between the germline ends. CDR1 and CDR2 from the germline V gene are MNHNS and SASEGT. The CDR3 has 14 residues. Here the CDR3 reads CASSEDEPDTEAFF. As DNA, the CDR3 is TGTGCCAGCAGTGAAGATGAACCGGACACTGAAGCTTTCTTT.

This clonotype was counted only a few times. This chain joins TRBV30 and TRBJ2-7; weak D call: TRBD2 (7 bases). The CDR3 covers 14 residues. Deletions cut 0 bases from V and 2 bases from J, with 11 bases between. Germline assignment: CDR1 GTSNPN and CDR2 SVGIG (reference sequence). The chain's CDR3 is CAWSVGGATYEQYF. DNA of the CDR3: TGTGCCTGGAGTGTAGGGGGGGCTACCTACGAGCAGTACTTC.

This clonotype occurred many times. V is TRBV15 and J is TRBJ1-2; weak D call: TRBD1 (5 bases). Germline loops: CDR1 LNHNV, CDR2 YYDKDF (reference sequence). This CDR3 is 16 amino acids long. V lost 5 bases to trimming and J lost 5 bases, with 21 bases between them. The CDR3 bases are TGTGCCACCAGCGCAGGAGGGGCAGGGTCCGGATATGGCTACACCTTC. This sequence encodes CATSAGGAGSGYGYTF.

In its sample, this clonotype was seen a few times. V usage is TRBV10-3 and J usage is TRBJ2-3; 8 nucleotides line up with TRBD1. The ends lost 9 bases at V and 6 bases at J; junction bases unmatched: 5. Germline loops: CDR1 ENHRY, CDR2 SYGVKD. The CDR3 has 12 residues. For the CDR3, the DNA is TGTGCCATAGGACAGGGAATGGATACGCAGTATTTT. Translated: CAIGQGMDTQYF.

This clonotype was seen a few times. The chain uses TRBV28 and TRBJ1-1; D ambiguous. V lost 5 bases to trimming and J lost 0 bases, with 10 bases between them. The CDR3 runs 14 residues. CDR1 MDHEN and CDR2 SYDVKM come from the germline V gene. The CDR3 spells CASSTGSLNTEAFF. CDR3 DNA: TGTGCCAGCAGTACCGGGTCCTTGAACACTGAAGCTTTCTTT.

This clonotype was seen repeatedly, ten times or more. The CDR3 region is CSARDGLGLGTQYF. In nucleotides, the CDR3 is TGCAGTGCTAGAGATGGACTAGGCCTCGGGACCCAGTACTTC. The gene calls are TRBV20-1 and TRBJ2-5; TRBD2 agrees at 7 bases. V lost 0 bases to trimming and J lost 7 bases; unmatched junction nucleotides: 8. The CDR3 spans 14 residues. Germline V CDR1 and CDR2: DFQATT, SNEGSKA (reference sequence).

This clonotype was seen repeatedly, ten times or more. The chain uses TRBV6-1 and TRBJ1-5; D might be TRBD1 (6 bases). This CDR3 is built from 15 residues. Germline V gene lookup returns CDR1 MNHNS and CDR2 SASEGT. V lost 5 bases and J lost 9, with 20 bases in between. CDR3 nucleotides: TGTGCCAGCAGTACCGGGGACGGGGGGCCGGGGCCCCAGCATTTT. Its protein product is CASSTGDGGPGPQHF.

This clonotype has more than one count but fewer than ten. Possible read error: a much larger clone is one base away. The chain combines TRBV25-1 with TRBJ1-1; TRBD1 matches 9 bases. Germline V gene sequence: CDR1 MGHDK, CDR2 SYGVNS. This CDR3 contains 16 residues. With V trimmed by 1 base and J by 5 bases, 8 bases remained unmatched. The CDR3 coding sequence is TGTGCCAGCAGTGAATGGTCGACAGGGGGAAAGACTGAAGCTTTCTTT. This encodes CASSEWSTGGKTEAFF.

This clonotype was recorded at least ten times. The J gene is TRBJ2-6, the V gene TRBV6-5, with 9 bases lining up with TRBD1. Germline V lookup: CDR1 MNHEY, CDR2 SVGAGI. This CDR3 contains 17 residues. V shed 2 bases and J 0 bases; nucleotides not matched to a gene: 2. CDR3 region: CASSYQGQGSGANVLTF. The CDR3 region has the DNA TGTGCCAGCAGTTACCAGGGACAGGGCTCTGGGGCCAACGTCCTGACTTTC.

This clonotype was counted at least ten times. The genes are TRBV7-2 and TRBJ2-6; D unclear. The CDR3 extends over 15 amino acids. The germline CDR1 and CDR2 sequences are SGHTA and FQGNSA. The V and J ends lost 1 base and 0 bases respectively, with 4 bases between them. The DNA of the CDR3 is TGTGCCAGCAGCTTAGGGGGCTCTGGGGCCAACGTCCTGACTTTC. This sequence encodes CASSLGGSGANVLTF. Looking up the rest from reference TRBV7-2 and TRBJ2-6 gives the full variable domain: GAGVSQSPSNKVTEKGKDVELRCDPISGHTALYWYRQSLGQGLEFLIYFQGNSAPDKSGLPSDRFSAERTGGSVSTLTIQRTQQEDSAVYLCASSLGGSGANVLTFGAGSRLTVL.